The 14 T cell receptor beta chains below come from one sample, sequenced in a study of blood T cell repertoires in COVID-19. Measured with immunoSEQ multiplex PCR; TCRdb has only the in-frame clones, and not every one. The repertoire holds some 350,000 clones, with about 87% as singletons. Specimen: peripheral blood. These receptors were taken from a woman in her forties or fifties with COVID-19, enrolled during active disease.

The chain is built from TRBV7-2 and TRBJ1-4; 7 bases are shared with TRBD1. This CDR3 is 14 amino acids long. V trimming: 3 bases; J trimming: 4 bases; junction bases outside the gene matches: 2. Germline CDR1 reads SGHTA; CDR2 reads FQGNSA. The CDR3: CASSLTGINEKLFF. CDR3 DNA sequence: TGTGCCAGCAGCTTGACAGGGATTAATGAAAAACTGTTTTTT.

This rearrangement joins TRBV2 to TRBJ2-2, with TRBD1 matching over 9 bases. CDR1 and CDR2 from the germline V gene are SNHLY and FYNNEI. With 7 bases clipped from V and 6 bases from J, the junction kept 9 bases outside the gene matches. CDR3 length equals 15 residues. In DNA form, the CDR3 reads TGTGCCAGCAAGCTACAGGGGGCCTTATCCGGGGAGCTGTTTTTT. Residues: CASKLQGALSGELFF.

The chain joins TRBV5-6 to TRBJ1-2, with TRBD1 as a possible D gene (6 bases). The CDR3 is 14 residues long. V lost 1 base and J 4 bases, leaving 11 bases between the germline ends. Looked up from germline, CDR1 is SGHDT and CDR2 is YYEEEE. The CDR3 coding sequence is TGTGCCAGCAGCTTGAACAGGGTAGGCTATGGCTACACCTTC. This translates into CASSLNRVGYGYTF. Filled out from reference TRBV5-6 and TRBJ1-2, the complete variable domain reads DAGVTQSPTHLIKTRGQQVTLRCSPKSGHDTVSWYQQALGQGPQFIFQYYEEEERQRGNFPDRFSGHQFPNYSSELNVNALLLGDSALYLCASSLNRVGYGYTFGSGTRLTVV.

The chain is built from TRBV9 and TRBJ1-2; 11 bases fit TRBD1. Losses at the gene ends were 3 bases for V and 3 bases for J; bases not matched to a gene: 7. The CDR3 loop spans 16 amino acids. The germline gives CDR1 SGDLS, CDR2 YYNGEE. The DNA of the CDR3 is TGTGCCAGCAGCGGGGACAGGGGGTCCAACGACTATGGCTACACCTTC. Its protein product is CASSGDRGSNDYGYTF.

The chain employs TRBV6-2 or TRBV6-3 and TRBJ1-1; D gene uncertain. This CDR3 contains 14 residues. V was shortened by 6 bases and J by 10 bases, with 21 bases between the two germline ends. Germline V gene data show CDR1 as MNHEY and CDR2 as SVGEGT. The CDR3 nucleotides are TGTGCCAGCAGCAGGCCAGAAGGGAGGCGTGCAGCTTTCTTT. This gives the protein CASSRPEGRRAAFF.

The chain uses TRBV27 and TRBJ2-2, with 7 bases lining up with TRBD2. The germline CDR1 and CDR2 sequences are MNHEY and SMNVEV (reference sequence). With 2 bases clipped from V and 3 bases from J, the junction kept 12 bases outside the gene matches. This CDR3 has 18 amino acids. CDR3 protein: CASSLRPGTIPYTGELFF. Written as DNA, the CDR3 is TGTGCCAGCAGTTTACGCCCCGGGACTATTCCCTACACCGGGGAGCTGTTTTTT.

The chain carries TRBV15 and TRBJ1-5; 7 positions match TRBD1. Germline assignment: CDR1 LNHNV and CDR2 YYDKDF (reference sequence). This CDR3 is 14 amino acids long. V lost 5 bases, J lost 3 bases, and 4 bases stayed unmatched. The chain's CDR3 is CATSPTGFNQPQHF. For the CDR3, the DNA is TGTGCCACCAGCCCGACAGGGTTCAATCAGCCCCAGCATTTT.

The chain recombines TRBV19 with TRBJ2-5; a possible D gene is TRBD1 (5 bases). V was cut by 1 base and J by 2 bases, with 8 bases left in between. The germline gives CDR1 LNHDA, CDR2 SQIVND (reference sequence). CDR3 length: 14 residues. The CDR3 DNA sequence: TGTGCCAGTAGTATAGGGGCAGGGCAAGAGACCCAGTACTTC. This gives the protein CASSIGAGQETQYF.

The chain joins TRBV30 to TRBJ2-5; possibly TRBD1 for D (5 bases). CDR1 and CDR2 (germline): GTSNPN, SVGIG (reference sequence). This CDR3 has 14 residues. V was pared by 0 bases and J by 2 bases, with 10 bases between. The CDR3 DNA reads TGTGCCTGGAGTGTAGGACACCCACAAGAGACCCAGTACTTC. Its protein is CAWSVGHPQETQYF.

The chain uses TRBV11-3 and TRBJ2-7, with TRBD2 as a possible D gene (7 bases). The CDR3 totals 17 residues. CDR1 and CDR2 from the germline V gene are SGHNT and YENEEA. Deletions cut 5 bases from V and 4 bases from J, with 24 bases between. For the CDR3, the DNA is TGTGCCAGCAGCCCCGGGTATATCCTGGGAGGGGGATACGAGCAGTACTTC. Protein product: CASSPGYILGGGYEQYF.

CDR3 region: CASKTAGQTYGYTF. The CDR3 nucleotides read TGTGCCAGTAAAACGGCGGGACAGACTTATGGCTACACCTTC. V and J are TRBV19 and TRBJ1-2; 7 bases line up with TRBD1. Germline V gene lookup returns CDR1 LNHDA and CDR2 SQIVND (reference sequence). V lost 7 bases to trimming and J lost 5 bases; unmatched junction nucleotides: 10. This CDR3 comprises 14 residues.

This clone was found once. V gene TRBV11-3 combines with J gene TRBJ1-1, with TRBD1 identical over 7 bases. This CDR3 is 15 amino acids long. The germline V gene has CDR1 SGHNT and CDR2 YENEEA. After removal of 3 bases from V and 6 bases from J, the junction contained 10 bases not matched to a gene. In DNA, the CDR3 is TGTGCCAGCAGCTTCCGGACAGGTCGGTTTCCTGAAGCTTTCTTT. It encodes CASSFRTGRFPEAFF.

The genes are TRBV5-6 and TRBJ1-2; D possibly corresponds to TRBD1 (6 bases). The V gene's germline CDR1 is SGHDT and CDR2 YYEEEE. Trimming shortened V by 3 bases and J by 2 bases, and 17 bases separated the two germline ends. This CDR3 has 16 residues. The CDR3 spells CASSSGTFDWNYGYTF. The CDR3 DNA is TGTGCCAGCAGCTCCGGGACATTCGACTGGAACTATGGCTACACCTTC.

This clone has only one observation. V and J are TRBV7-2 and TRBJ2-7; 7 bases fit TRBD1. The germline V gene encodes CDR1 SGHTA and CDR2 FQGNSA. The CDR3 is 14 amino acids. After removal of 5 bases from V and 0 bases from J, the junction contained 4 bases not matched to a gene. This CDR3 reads CASSRGHSSYEQYF. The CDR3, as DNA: TGTGCCAGCAGCAGGGGGCACAGCTCCTACGAGCAGTACTTC.